This T cell receptor beta chain was recorded in a study of CD8+ T cells in alopecia areata. About the study: Each of the treated patients was given oral tofacitinib, 5 to 10 mg twice daily, for moderate-to-severe alopecia areata. People stayed on tofacitinib for 6 to 18 months, then stopped the drug for 6 months. Notes on the study in general: Sequences from scalp samples also cover resident alphabeta T cells of normal skin. More clonal than normal scalp was lesional scalp, particularly alopecia totalis/universalis.

About this clone itself: The target antigen is unknown.

CDR3 length: 17 residues. Trimming removed 4 bases from V and 5 bases from J; junction bases left unmatched: 13. Germline CDR1 reads SGHNT; CDR2 reads YYREEE (reference sequence). Following extraction, RNA underwent reverse transcription to cDNA, which served as the sequencing template. Sequencing used immunoSEQ multiplex PCR; TCRdb keeps in-frame clones, though not all of them. The sample contains 170,000 or so clones, around three fifths of which appear only once. The sample here was CD4+ T cells sorted from blood, taken at week 0. The sequence was collected from a human donor with alopecia areata. The chain joins TRBV5-4 to TRBJ2-5; TRBD2 matches at 11 bases. CDR3 sequence: CASSPRRVTSGVETQYF. The CDR3 coding sequence is TGTGCCAGCAGCCCCCGTAGGGTGACTAGCGGGGTGGAGACCCAGTACTTC.